The entry that follows covers one T cell receptor beta chain sequence. This sample was taken from a study of blood T cell repertoires in COVID-19. Study background: T cells, B-cell-depleted T cells, or PBMCs provided the cDNA or gDNA that served as material.

The data were produced by immunoSEQ multiplex PCR, yet TCRdb's version contains in-frame clones alone and is incomplete. The sample holds 190,000 or so clones, 86% seen once. The ends were cut back, 4 bases at V and 3 bases at J, with 16 bases in the middle. This CDR3 comprises 15 residues. The germline V gene encodes CDR1 MDHEN and CDR2 SYDVKM. Enrollees, roughly 18 to 95 years old, lived in fewer than 25 US areas. Participants were placed into cohorts based on the clinical history they reported. V is TRBV28 and J is TRBJ2-7; weak D call: TRBD1 (6 bases). Sequenced: PBMCs or T cells enriched from blood (not recorded which). This receptor was obtained from a woman in her 30s who had been exposed to COVID-19. The CDR3 sequence is CASSSSQGSGYEQYF. The CDR3, as DNA: TGTGCCAGCAGTTCATCCCAGGGGTCAGGCTACGAGCAGTACTTC.